Following are 14 T cell receptor beta chains from one sample sequenced in a study of beta chain features in type 1 diabetes. The whole isolated RNA underwent reverse transcription, so sequencing captured expressed TCRB transcripts. TCRdb's copy holds only in-frame clones and misses some; the assay was immunoSEQ multiplex PCR. The table lists almost 250,000 clones, roughly 13% of them singletons. The sequenced sample was naive CD4+ T cells from blood. The receptors derive from a woman between 35 and 50 years old in good health.

This clone was seen a few times. The chain uses TRBV6-1 and TRBJ1-2; 7 nucleotides agree with TRBD1. The junction had 5 bases not matched to a gene; V was cut back by 8 bases and J by 2 bases. The germline gives CDR1 MNHNS, CDR2 SASEGT. The CDR3 is 13 amino acids. The CDR3 sequence: CASGDRKNYGYTF. For the CDR3, the DNA is TGTGCCAGCGGGGACAGAAAAAACTATGGCTACACCTTC.

V usage is TRBV6-6 and J usage is TRBJ1-5; D unclear. The CDR3 has 14 amino acids. Trimming removed 7 bases from V and 0 bases from J, with 10 bases in between. Per the germline V gene, CDR1 is MNHNY and CDR2 is SVGAGI (reference sequence). The CDR3 bases are TGTGCCAGCAACCAGGTCGATAGCAATCAGCCCCAGCATTTT. It translates to CASNQVDSNQPQHF.

The chain uses TRBV29-1 and TRBJ1-2; 8 nucleotides agree with TRBD1. The V gene end was trimmed by 6 bases and the J gene end by 4 bases; junction bases not matched to a gene: 7. The CDR3 spans 13 residues. Germline V gives CDR1 SQVTM, CDR2 ANQGSEA. In DNA form, the CDR3 reads TGCAGCGTCCGGACAGGGAATACCTATGGCTACACCTTC. Residues: CSVRTGNTYGYTF.

A few counts support this clone. The chain uses TRBV4-1 and TRBJ2-3, with 8 bases matching TRBD2. The trim removed 1 base at V and 2 bases at J, leaving 8 bases unmatched. Germline CDR1 is MGHRA and CDR2 is YSYEKL. The CDR3 contains 17 residues. CDR3 bases: TGCGCCAGCAGCCAAGCTGATGCGGGGGGATTCACAGATACGCAGTATTTT. The encoded protein is CASSQADAGGFTDTQYF.

The rearrangement joins TRBV29-1 to TRBJ1-3; D is uncertain. The germline V and J ends were trimmed by 3 bases and 3 bases, with 6 bases remaining between them. This CDR3 spans 12 amino acids. Germline CDR1 is SQVTM and CDR2 is ANQGSEA. The CDR3 protein is CSVEYGGNTIYF. CDR3 DNA sequence: TGCAGCGTTGAGTACGGTGGAAACACCATATATTTT. The full variable domain, in which reference TRBV29-1 and TRBJ1-3 provide the parts outside the CDR3, is SAVISQKPSRDICQRGTSLTIQCQVDSQVTMMFWYRQQPGQSLTLIATANQGSEATYESGFVIDKFPISRPNLTFSTLTVSNMSPEDSSIYLCSVEYGGNTIYFGEGSWLTVV.

The chain has TRBV5-1 and TRBJ2-3, with D uncertain. The CDR3 spans 12 residues. CDR1 and CDR2 from the germline V gene are SGHRS and YFSETQ. The germline V and J ends were trimmed by 5 bases and 3 bases, with 7 bases remaining between them. CDR3 coding DNA: TGCGCCAGCAGATCAATGACAGATACGCAGTATTTT. This encodes CASRSMTDTQYF.

This clone was seen only a few times. The chain uses TRBV7-8 and TRBJ2-5; D gene uncertain. The length of the CDR3 is 13 residues. Trimming pared 3 bases from V and 4 bases from J, leaving 9 bases between. Germline-derived CDR1 and CDR2 are SGHVS and FQNEAQ. The CDR3 spells CASSLGPGETQYF. The CDR3 DNA is TGTGCCAGCAGCTTGGGCCCAGGAGAGACCCAGTACTTC.

The genes are TRBV5-1 and TRBJ2-4, with 7 bases that match TRBD2. V gave up 5 bases and J gave up 6 bases; unmatched junction bases: 5. The CDR3 extends over 13 amino acids. Per germline, CDR1 SGHRS and CDR2 YFSETQ. The CDR3 DNA sequence: TGCGCCAGCAGTACTGGGGAGGGAAACATTCAGTACTTC. Translated, it gives CASSTGEGNIQYF.

The J gene is TRBJ2-5, the V gene TRBV4-2; 9 bases map to TRBD1. The CDR3 has 12 residues. The trim removed 5 bases at V and 13 bases at J, leaving 8 bases unmatched. The V gene's germline CDR1 is LGHNA and CDR2 YNFKEQ. Here the CDR3 DNA reads TGTGCCAGCAGCTACGGGACAGGGTCTCGGTACTTC. This gives the protein CASSYGTGSRYF.

CDR3 amino acids: CASSSTSGAPDTQYF. The CDR3 nucleotides read TGTGCCAGCAGCTCGACTAGCGGGGCTCCAGATACGCAGTATTTT. The rearrangement joins TRBV2 to TRBJ2-3; 11 bases agree with TRBD2. Germline V CDR1 and CDR2: SNHLY, FYNNEI. The CDR3 runs 15 residues. The V segment lost 6 bases and the J segment 4 bases; nucleotides outside the gene matches: 6.

This clone was detected a few times. V gene TRBV6-5 combines with J gene TRBJ1-6; 10 bases are a match to TRBD1. The germline V gene encodes CDR1 MNHEY and CDR2 SVGAGI. There are 16 residues in the CDR3. The V and J ends lost 2 bases and 9 bases, in that order; junction bases with no gene match: 7. This CDR3 reads CASSYGGTGVGSPLHF. The CDR3 DNA is TGTGCCAGCAGTTACGGCGGGACAGGGGTGGGTTCACCCCTCCACTTT.

The chain uses TRBV19 and TRBJ1-2, with TRBD1 identical over 8 bases. In germline, CDR1 is LNHDA, CDR2 SQIVND (reference sequence). The V segment lost 4 bases and the J segment 4 bases; nucleotides outside the gene matches: 11. CDR3 length: 16 amino acids. This CDR3 reads CASSTEDRVWRYGYTF. CDR3 in DNA: TGTGCCAGTAGTACCGAGGACAGGGTCTGGCGCTATGGCTACACCTTC.

This clone appeared a few times. The chain carries TRBV19 and TRBJ2-7, with 8 bases identical to TRBD2. Per germline, CDR1 LNHDA and CDR2 SQIVND (reference sequence). The CDR3 length is 15 residues. V was clipped by 4 bases and J by 3 bases; unmatched bases: 8. The CDR3 loop reads CASSNPGLGDYEQYF. The CDR3 coding sequence is TGTGCCAGTAGTAACCCGGGACTAGGGGACTACGAGCAGTACTTC.

The chain uses TRBV19 and TRBJ2-7, with TRBD2 as a possible D gene (5 bases). The CDR3 is made up of 14 amino acids. Germline-derived CDR1 and CDR2 are LNHDA and SQIVND (reference sequence). V was trimmed by 5 bases and J by 3 bases, leaving 14 bases between them. The CDR3: CASSLSSGSYEQYF. CDR3 coding DNA: TGTGCCAGTAGTTTAAGCTCGGGGAGCTACGAGCAGTACTTC. Supplemented by reference TRBV19 and TRBJ2-7, the full variable domain reads DGGITQSPKYLFRKEGQNVTLSCEQNLNHDAMYWYRQDPGQGLRLIYYSQIVNDFQKGDIAEGYSVSREKKESFPLTVTSAQKNPTAFYLCASSLSSGSYEQYFGPGTRLTVT.